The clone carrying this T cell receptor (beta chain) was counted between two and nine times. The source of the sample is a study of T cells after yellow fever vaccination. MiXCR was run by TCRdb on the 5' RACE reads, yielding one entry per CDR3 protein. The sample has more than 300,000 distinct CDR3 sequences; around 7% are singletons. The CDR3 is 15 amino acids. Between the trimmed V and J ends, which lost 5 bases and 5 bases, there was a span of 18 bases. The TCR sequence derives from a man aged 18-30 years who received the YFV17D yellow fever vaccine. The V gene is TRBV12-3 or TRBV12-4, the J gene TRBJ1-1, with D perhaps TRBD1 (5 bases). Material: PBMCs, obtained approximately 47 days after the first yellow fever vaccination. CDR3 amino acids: CASSQHTGGWTEAFF. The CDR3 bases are TGTGCCAGCAGTCAGCATACGGGGGGATGGACTGAAGCTTTCTTT.